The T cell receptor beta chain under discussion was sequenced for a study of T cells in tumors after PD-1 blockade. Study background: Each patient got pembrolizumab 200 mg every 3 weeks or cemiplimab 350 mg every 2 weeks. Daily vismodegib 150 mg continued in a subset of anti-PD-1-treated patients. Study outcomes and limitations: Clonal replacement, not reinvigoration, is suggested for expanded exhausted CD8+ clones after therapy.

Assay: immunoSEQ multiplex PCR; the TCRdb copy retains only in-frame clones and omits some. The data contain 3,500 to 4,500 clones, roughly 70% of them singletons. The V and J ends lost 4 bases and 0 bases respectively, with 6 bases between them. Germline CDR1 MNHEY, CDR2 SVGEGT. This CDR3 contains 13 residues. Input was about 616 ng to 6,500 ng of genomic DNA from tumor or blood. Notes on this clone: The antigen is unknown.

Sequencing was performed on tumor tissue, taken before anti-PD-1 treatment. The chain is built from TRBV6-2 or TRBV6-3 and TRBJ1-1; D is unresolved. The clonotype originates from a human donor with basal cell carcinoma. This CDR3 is CASSSELNTEAFF. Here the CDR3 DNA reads TGTGCCAGCAGTTCAGAACTGAACACTGAAGCTTTCTTT.